The rows below give T cell receptor beta chains drawn from one sample of a study of blood T cell repertoires in COVID-19. Profiling relied on immunoSEQ multiplex PCR, and the TCRdb table lists in-frame clones only, not all of them. Of hundreds of thousands of clones in the sample, approximately 87% are singletons; the top ten hold about 6%. Input material: peripheral blood. These receptors came from a woman between 45 and 60 years old with COVID-19, enrolled during active disease. Each CDR3 is given with its conserved first and last residue. A D gene is named only where the DNA matches it firmly. The size field is filled for only some rows; it gives once, few, many or a size class.

len	v_gene	d_gene	abundance	j_gene	CDR3aa	CDR3nt
12	TRBV12-3/TRBV12-4	-	-	TRBJ2-1	CASSRDSRIPFF	TGTGCCAGCAGTCGGGACTCCCGAATCCCGTTCTTC
15	TRBV5-1	-	-	TRBJ2-1	CASSPVGGAVREQFF	TGCGCCAGCAGCCCGGTAGGGGGGGCGGTTCGTGAGCAGTTCTTC
16	TRBV3-1/TRBV3-2	TRBD1	-	TRBJ1-2	CASSQGQGGLLYGYTF	TGTGCCAGCAGCCAAGGACAGGGCGGCCTCCTCTATGGCTACACCTTC
14	TRBV10-3	-	-	TRBJ1-2	CAIRSPGGAYGYTF	TGTGCCATCAGGTCCCCGGGGGGGGCCTATGGCTACACCTTC
15	TRBV13	-	-	TRBJ2-4	CASSSPVGAKNIQYF	TGTGCCAGCAGCTCCCCGGTCGGAGCCAAAAACATTCAGTACTTC
17	TRBV15	-	-	TRBJ1-5	CATSRIGDSTLRQPQHF	TGTGCCACCAGCAGAATAGGAGACAGTACTCTAAGGCAGCCCCAGCATTTT
15	TRBV14	TRBD2	few	TRBJ2-7	CASSVGLAATYEQYF	TGTGCCAGCAGCGTCGGACTAGCGGCAACCTACGAGCAGTACTTC
13	TRBV5-1	-	-	TRBJ1-1	CASSLVPNTEAFF	TGCGCCAGCAGCCTAGTCCCGAACACTGAAGCTTTCTTT
13	TRBV5-1	TRBD1	-	TRBJ1-2	CASSDRGSYGYTF	TGCGCCAGCAGTGACAGGGGGTCCTATGGCTACACCTTC
16	TRBV15	-	-	TRBJ2-2	CATSRTGFEFRGELFF	TGTGCCACCAGCAGAACAGGGTTCGAATTTCGCGGGGAGCTGTTTTTT
14	TRBV6-5	-	-	TRBJ1-1	CASSYGWGDTEAFF	TGTGCCAGCAGTTATGGTTGGGGGGACACTGAAGCTTTCTTT
16	TRBV6-2/TRBV6-3	TRBD2	few	TRBJ2-1	CASSYSGRVVYNEQFF	TGTGCCAGCAGTTACTCCGGGAGGGTAGTATACAATGAGCAGTTCTTC
13	TRBV11-3	-	-	TRBJ2-1	CANRRAPYNEQFF	TGTGCCAACCGGAGGGCCCCCTACAATGAGCAGTTCTTC
15	TRBV11-3	TRBD1	-	TRBJ1-2	CASSLAAGTGYGYTF	TGTGCCAGCAGCTTAGCGGCGGGGACAGGGTATGGCTACACCTTC
15	TRBV7-9	TRBD1	-	TRBJ1-4	CASSLVTGRIEKLFF	TGTGCCAGCAGCTTAGTGACAGGGAGAATCGAAAAACTGTTTTTT
19	TRBV11-2	TRBD1	-	TRBJ2-7	CASSTRATGVGKSSYEQYF	TGTGCCAGCAGCACCCGAGCCACAGGGGTTGGGAAAAGCTCCTACGAGCAGTACTTC
16	TRBV3-1/TRBV3-2	TRBD2	-	TRBJ2-1	CASSQGLAGGYNEQFF	TGTGCCAGCAGCCAAGGGCTAGCGGGCGGCTACAATGAGCAGTTCTTC
13	TRBV12-3/TRBV12-4	TRBD1	-	TRBJ1-2	CASSRQGNYGYTF	TGTGCCAGCAGTCGACAGGGTAACTATGGCTACACCTTC
14	TRBV19	-	-	TRBJ1-1	CASKVLGGNTEAFF	TGTGCCAGTAAAGTCCTCGGGGGAAACACTGAAGCTTTCTTT
18	TRBV11-3	TRBD2	-	TRBJ2-2	CASSFSSHGGGYTGELFF	TGTGCCAGCAGCTTCTCTTCGCATGGCGGGGGATACACCGGGGAGCTGTTTTTT
14	TRBV4-1	-	-	TRBJ2-7	CASSQDRAAGEQYF	TGCGCCAGCAGCCAAGATCGGGCTGCGGGGGAGCAGTACTTC
15	TRBV30	TRBD1	-	TRBJ1-1	CAWSRDRGMNTEAFF	TGTGCCTGGAGCCGGGACAGGGGAATGAACACTGAAGCTTTCTTT
15	TRBV30	TRBD2	-	TRBJ2-1	CAWSKTSGRYSEQFF	TGTGCCTGGAGTAAGACTAGCGGGAGGTACAGTGAGCAGTTCTTC
13	TRBV6-5	-	-	TRBJ1-2	CASTEKGWAGYTF	TGTGCCAGCACCGAGAAAGGTTGGGCTGGCTACACCTTC
12	TRBV6-6	-	-	TRBJ2-7	CASKTGLREQYF	TGTGCCAGCAAAACAGGATTAAGGGAGCAGTACTTC
15	TRBV5-6	-	-	TRBJ1-4	CASSWAGPTNEKLFF	TGTGCCAGCAGCTGGGCAGGGCCAACTAATGAAAAACTGTTTTTT
17	TRBV7-6	TRBD1	-	TRBJ1-1	CASSIGGQGAMNTEAFF	TGTGCCAGCAGCATAGGCGGGCAGGGGGCGATGAACACTGAAGCTTTCTTT